Sequencing of this T cell receptor beta chain was carried out in a study of cytomegalovirus exposure and HLA in healthy donors. Turning to the study itself: Inside one of the first data releases sat around 80 million unique TCRs taken from HLA-typed donors.

The PCR had 60 Vbeta and 13 Jbeta primers. Under the authors' procedure: It was a later analysis that counted 75 million to 90 million unique TCR beta chains, of which around 11 million were shared. The data were produced by immunoSEQ multiplex PCR, yet TCRdb's version contains in-frame clones alone and is incomplete. D and trimming were read from the DNA, whereas the V and J calls and clone size are those reported in that table. The sample includes some 150,000 clones, around 82% of them seen just once. General study results and limits: In a later analysis, TCR beta V- and J-gene trimming showed a link to a missense DCLRE1C variant.

As concerns this clone: The antigen remains unidentified.

The length of the CDR3 is 16 residues. V lost 0 bases to trimming and J lost 5 bases, with 16 bases between them. Germline V gives CDR1 SNHLY, CDR2 FYNNEI. Sequenced: PBMCs. The sequence was collected from a man aged 18 to 30 in good health and CMV-seropositive. This chain connects TRBV2 to TRBJ2-5, with D tentatively TRBD2 (5 bases). The CDR3 nucleotides are TGTGCCAGCAGTGAAGCGCTGGGGAGTTTAGGGGAGACCCAGTACTTC. This sequence encodes CASSEALGSLGETQYF.